This T cell receptor (beta chain) was documented in a study of identical twins. TCRdb reprocessed the 5' RACE reads with MiXCR, giving one entry per CDR3 protein. The sample has some 500,000 distinct CDR3 sequences, about 20% seen once; the top ten hold around 1%. The CDR3 length is 12 residues. CDR1 and CDR2 from the germline V gene are SGHTA and FQGNSA. The germline V and J ends were trimmed by 3 bases and 8 bases, with 10 bases remaining between them. Study-wide findings and caveats: Excess sharing between twins was weaker in beta out-of-frame sequences.

A few counts support this clonotype. The target antigen is unknown. These same records also appear under a second study, on T cells expressing NK-cell markers. That work contributes: In roughly six donors, dominant NKG2C+ clonotypes were roughly 1.0-7.5% of CD8+ T cells. In a few donors, these clonotypes also led the CD3+CD56-NKG2C+ fraction.

This receptor was identified in a woman under 30 in good health. The J gene is TRBJ1-2, the V gene TRBV7-2; D ambiguous. The sequenced sample was CD4+ T cells sorted from blood. In DNA, the CDR3 is TGTGCCAGCAGCTTGGGCAGTGGGGGCTACACCTTC. Translation: CASSLGSGGYTF.